These 13 T cell receptor beta chains were sequenced from one sample in a study of blood T cell repertoires in COVID-19. Generated by immunoSEQ multiplex PCR, the TCRdb table keeps only in-frame clones and is missing some. In the table there are 200,000 to 300,000 clones, approximately 80% of which are singletons. The specimen was peripheral blood. These receptors were obtained from an older woman with acute or convalescent COVID-19.

The chain has TRBV7-2 and TRBJ1-1; TRBD1 agrees at 9 bases. This CDR3 comprises 13 residues. V lost 4 bases and J lost 7; bases outside the gene matches: 4. CDR1 is SGHTA, CDR2 FQGNSA, per germline. The CDR3 DNA is TGTGCCAGCAGCTCAACAGGGGGCGGTGAAGCTTTCTTT. This sequence encodes CASSSTGGGEAFF.

This chain joins TRBV5-5 and TRBJ2-5, with a weak D call TRBD1 (7 bases). The V gene's germline CDR1 is SGHKS and CDR2 YYEKEE (reference sequence). Deletions cut 2 bases from V and 5 bases from J, with 10 bases between. This CDR3 region has 13 residues. The DNA of the CDR3 is TGTGCCAGCAGCTTCTCAGGGGGGGAGACCCAGTACTTC. The encoded protein is CASSFSGGETQYF.

The rearrangement links TRBV6-5 to TRBJ1-4, with D tentatively TRBD1 (5 bases). Germline lookup yields CDR1 MNHEY and CDR2 SVGAGI. Deletions cut 5 bases from V and 5 bases from J, with 15 bases between. The CDR3 is 15 residues long. The CDR3 loop is CASSMGLRPNEKLFF. The CDR3 DNA reads as TGTGCCAGCAGTATGGGACTGCGGCCGAATGAAAAACTGTTTTTT.

V is TRBV9 and J is TRBJ2-3; TRBD1 matches 7 bases. Germline CDR1 reads SGDLS; CDR2 reads YYNGEE. This CDR3 has 16 residues. Trimming cost V 3 bases and J 2 bases; bases outside gene matches: 9. CDR3: CASSADRINSTDTQYF. CDR3 nucleotide sequence: TGTGCCAGCAGCGCGGACAGGATAAATTCCACAGATACGCAGTATTTT.

V gene TRBV7-2 combines with J gene TRBJ1-3, with TRBD1 matching 8 bases. The CDR3 covers 14 residues. Germline CDR1 SGHTA, CDR2 FQGNSA. V was clipped by 6 bases and J by 0 bases; unmatched bases: 1. The CDR3 region is CASRTGGSGNTIYF. The CDR3 coding sequence is TGTGCCAGCAGAACAGGGGGCTCTGGAAACACCATATATTTT.

The rearrangement links TRBV7-9 to TRBJ2-2; D perhaps matches TRBD1 (6 bases). The ends were cut back, 2 bases at V and 2 bases at J, with 9 bases in the middle. This CDR3 has 15 amino acids. Germline V gene lookup returns CDR1 SEHNR and CDR2 FQNEAQ (reference sequence). CDR3 nucleotides: TGTGCCAGCAGCTTAATGGGGGCAAACACCGGGGAGCTGTTTTTT. It codes for CASSLMGANTGELFF.

This clone was detected a few times. This chain joins TRBV7-9 and TRBJ1-6; D might be TRBD1 (5 bases). Trimming pared 5 bases from V and 13 bases from J, leaving 21 bases between. This CDR3 has 15 residues. Germline V gene sequence: CDR1 SEHNR, CDR2 FQNEAQ (reference sequence). The DNA of the CDR3 is TGTGCCAGCAGCCCGGAGGGACCTCTCTTGTCGCCCCTCCACTTT. Its translation is CASSPEGPLLSPLHF.

The chain combines TRBV10-3 with TRBJ1-1; tentative D call: TRBD1 (5 bases). The ends were cut back, 5 bases at V and 5 bases at J, with 21 bases in the middle. The CDR3 contains 16 residues. Per the germline V gene, CDR1 is ENHRY and CDR2 is SYGVKD. The chain's CDR3 is CAISRWNTEKGTEAFF. In DNA form, the CDR3 reads TGTGCCATCAGTCGCTGGAACACGGAAAAGGGGACTGAAGCTTTCTTT.

The chain joins TRBV27 to TRBJ1-2, with TRBD1 as a possible D gene (5 bases). Per germline, CDR1 MNHEY and CDR2 SMNVEV (reference sequence). Trimming removed 8 bases from V and 1 base from J, with 20 bases in between. This CDR3 has 16 amino acids. In nucleotides, the CDR3 is TGTGCCAGCGGACTTGCGGGGGAGATTGGTAACTATGGCTACACCTTC. Translated: CASGLAGEIGNYGYTF.

The V call is TRBV29-1, the J call TRBJ1-1, with TRBD1 matching 10 bases. Germline loops: CDR1 SQVTM, CDR2 ANQGSEA. V was clipped by 5 bases and J by 6 bases; unmatched bases: 12. The CDR3 length is 15 residues. The CDR3 bases are TGCAGCGTTCAGGGGGACAGGGGCGTTACTCCTGAAGCTTTCTTT. The encoded protein is CSVQGDRGVTPEAFF.

The chain recombines TRBV10-1 with TRBJ2-1; TRBD2 matches at 9 bases. V was clipped by 4 bases and J by 2 bases; unmatched bases: 3. The length of the CDR3 is 15 residues. Germline assignment: CDR1 WNHNN and CDR2 SYGVQD (reference sequence). For the CDR3, the DNA is TGCGCCAGCAGTGTCGGCGGGGGGGCCTACAATGAGCAGTTCTTC. Residues: CASSVGGGAYNEQFF.

The chain links TRBV6-2 or TRBV6-3 to TRBJ2-7; 7 positions agree with TRBD1. The V and J ends lost 2 bases and 0 bases, in that order; junction bases with no gene match: 4. Looked up from germline, CDR1 is MNHEY and CDR2 is SVGEGT. There are 15 residues in the CDR3. The CDR3 protein is CASSYGGQNSYEQYF. As DNA, the CDR3 is TGTGCCAGCAGTTACGGGGGACAGAACTCCTACGAGCAGTACTTC.

The rearrangement links TRBV5-3 to TRBJ2-7, with 12 nucleotides matching TRBD1. TRBV5-3 is assigned to the ORF class and has an uncertain function. V trimming: 10 bases; J trimming: 1 base; junction bases outside the gene matches: 15. The CDR3 extends over 17 amino acids. CDR3 protein: CAGMGDRGLSASYEQYF. The CDR3 DNA sequence: TGTGCCGGAATGGGGGACAGGGGGCTTTCCGCTTCCTACGAGCAGTACTTC.